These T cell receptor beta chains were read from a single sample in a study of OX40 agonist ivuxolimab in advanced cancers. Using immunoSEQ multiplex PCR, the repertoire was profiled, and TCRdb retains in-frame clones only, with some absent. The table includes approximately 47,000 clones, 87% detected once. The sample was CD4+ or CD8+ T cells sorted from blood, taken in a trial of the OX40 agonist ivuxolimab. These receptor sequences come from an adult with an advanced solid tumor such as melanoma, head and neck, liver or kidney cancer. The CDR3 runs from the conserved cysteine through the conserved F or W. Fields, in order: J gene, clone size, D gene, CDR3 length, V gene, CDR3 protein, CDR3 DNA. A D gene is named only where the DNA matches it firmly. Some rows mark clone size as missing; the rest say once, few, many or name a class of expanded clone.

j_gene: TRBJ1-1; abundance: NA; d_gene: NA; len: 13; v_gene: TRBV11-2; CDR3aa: CASSPAPGSEAFF; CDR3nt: TGTGCCAGCAGCCCCGCCCCAGGGTCTGAAGCTTTCTTT
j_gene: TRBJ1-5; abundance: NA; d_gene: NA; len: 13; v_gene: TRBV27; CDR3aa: CASGFALNQPQHF; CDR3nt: TGTGCCAGCGGGTTCGCCCTCAATCAGCCCCAGCATTTT
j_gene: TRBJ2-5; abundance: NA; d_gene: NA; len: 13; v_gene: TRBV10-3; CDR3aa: CAIKRRIQETQYF; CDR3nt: TGTGCCATCAAACGGCGGATCCAAGAGACCCAGTACTTC
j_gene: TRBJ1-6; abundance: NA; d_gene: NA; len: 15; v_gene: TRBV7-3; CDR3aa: CASSLSPGVNSPLHF; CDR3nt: TGTGCCAGCAGCTTATCTCCAGGGGTTAATTCACCCCTCCACTTT
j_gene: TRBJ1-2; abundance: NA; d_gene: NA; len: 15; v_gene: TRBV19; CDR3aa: CASSIGRQTLYGYTF; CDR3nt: TGTGCCAGTAGTATAGGAAGACAGACCCTCTATGGCTACACCTTC
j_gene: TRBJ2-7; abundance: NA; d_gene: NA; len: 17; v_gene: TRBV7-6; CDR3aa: CASSPGTSGSTSGEQYF; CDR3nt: NA
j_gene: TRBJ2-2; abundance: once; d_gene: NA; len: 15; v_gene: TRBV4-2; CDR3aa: CASSQGDQDTGELFF; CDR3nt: TGTGCCAGCAGCCAAGGGGATCAGGATACCGGGGAGCTGTTTTTT
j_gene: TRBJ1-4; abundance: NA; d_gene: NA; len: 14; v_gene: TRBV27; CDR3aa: CASSSGSGNEKLFF; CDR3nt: TGTGCCAGCAGTTCTGGTTCGGGTAATGAAAAACTGTTTTTT
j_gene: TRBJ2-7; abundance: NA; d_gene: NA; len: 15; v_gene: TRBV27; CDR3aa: CASSLGHASSYEQYF; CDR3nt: TGTGCCAGCAGTTTAGGACATGCCAGCTCCTACGAGCAGTACTTC
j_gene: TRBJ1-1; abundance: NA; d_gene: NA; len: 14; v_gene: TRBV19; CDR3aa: CASSPGFENTEAFF; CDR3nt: TGTGCCAGTAGTCCAGGATTCGAGAACACTGAAGCTTTCTTT
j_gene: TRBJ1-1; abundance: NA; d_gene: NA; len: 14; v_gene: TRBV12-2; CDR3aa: CASRLVRYNTEAFF; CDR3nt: TGTGCAAGTCGCTTAGTCCGGTATAACACTGAAGCTTTCTTT
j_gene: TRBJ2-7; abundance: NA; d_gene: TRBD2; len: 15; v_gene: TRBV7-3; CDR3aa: CASRKREVKADEQYF; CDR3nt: TGTGCCAGCAGAAAGCGGGAGGTTAAGGCGGACGAGCAGTACTTC
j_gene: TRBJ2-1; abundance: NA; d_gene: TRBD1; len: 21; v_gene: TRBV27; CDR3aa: CASSFLRLWAATGSICNEQFF; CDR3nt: TGTGCCAGCAGTTTCCTACGTCTATGGGCCGCGACAGGGTCGATCTGCAATGAGCAGTTCTTC
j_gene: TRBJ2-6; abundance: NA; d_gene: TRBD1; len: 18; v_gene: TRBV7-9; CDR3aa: CASSLSRGQGSGANVLTF; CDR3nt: TGTGCCAGCAGCTTATCGAGGGGGCAGGGCTCTGGGGCCAACGTCCTGACTTTC
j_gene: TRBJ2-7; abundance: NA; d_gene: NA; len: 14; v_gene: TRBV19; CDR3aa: CASSIVGGSYEQYF; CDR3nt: TGTGCCAGTAGTATAGTAGGGGGCTCCTACGAGCAGTACTTC
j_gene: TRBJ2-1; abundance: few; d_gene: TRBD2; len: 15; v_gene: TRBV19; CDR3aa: CASRKTSGAYNEQFF; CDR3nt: TGTGCCAGTAGAAAGACTAGCGGAGCCTACAATGAGCAGTTCTTC
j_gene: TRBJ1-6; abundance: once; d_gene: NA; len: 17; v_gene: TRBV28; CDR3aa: CASISPGTSIYNSPLHF; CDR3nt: TGTGCCAGCATCTCCCCTGGGACGTCGATTTATAATTCACCCCTCCACTTT
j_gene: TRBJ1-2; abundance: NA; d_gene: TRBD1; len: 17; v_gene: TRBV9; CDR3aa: CASSAPGQGESAYGYTF; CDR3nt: TGTGCCAGCAGCGCCCCGGGACAGGGGGAAAGTGCCTATGGCTACACCTTC
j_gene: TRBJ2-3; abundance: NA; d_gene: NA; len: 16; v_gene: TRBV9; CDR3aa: CASSPRLHGVVDTQYF; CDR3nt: TGTGCCAGCAGCCCCCGTCTCCATGGGGTGGTTGATACGCAGTATTTT
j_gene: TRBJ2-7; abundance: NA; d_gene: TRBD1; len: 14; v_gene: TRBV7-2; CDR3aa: CASSGTEYSYEQYF; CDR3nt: TGTGCCAGCAGCGGGACAGAATACTCCTACGAGCAGTACTTC
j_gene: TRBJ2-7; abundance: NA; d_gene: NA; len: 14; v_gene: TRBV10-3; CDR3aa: CAIRGGDISYEQYF; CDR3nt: TGTGCCATCAGAGGGGGGGACATCTCCTACGAGCAGTACTTC
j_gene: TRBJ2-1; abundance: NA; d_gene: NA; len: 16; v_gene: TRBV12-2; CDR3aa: CASRLANSGSYNEQFF; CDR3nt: TGTGCAAGTCGCTTAGCGAACAGCGGGAGCTACAATGAGCAGTTCTTC
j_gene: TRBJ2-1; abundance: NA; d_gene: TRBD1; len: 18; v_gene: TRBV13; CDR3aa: CASSLIYGTGGSYNEQFF; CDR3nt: TGTGCCAGCAGCTTAATTTATGGGACAGGGGGCTCCTACAATGAGCAGTTCTTC
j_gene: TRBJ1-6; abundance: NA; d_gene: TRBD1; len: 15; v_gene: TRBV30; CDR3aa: CAWSEGTVNNSPLHF; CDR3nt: TGTGCCTGGAGTGAAGGGACAGTTAATAATTCACCCCTCCACTTT
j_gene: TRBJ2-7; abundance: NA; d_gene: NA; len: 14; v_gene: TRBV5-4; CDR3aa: CASSLGGTSYEQYF; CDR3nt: TGTGCCAGCAGCTTGGGAGGGACCTCCTACGAGCAGTACTTC
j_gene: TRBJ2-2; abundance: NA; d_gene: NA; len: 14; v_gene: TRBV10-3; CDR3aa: CAISGLENTGELFF; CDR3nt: TGTGCCATCAGTGGGTTAGAGAACACCGGGGAGCTGTTTTTT
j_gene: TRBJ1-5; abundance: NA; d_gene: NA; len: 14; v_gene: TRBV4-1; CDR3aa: CASSQAPGDQPQHF; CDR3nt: TGCGCCAGCAGCCAAGCCCCCGGTGATCAGCCCCAGCATTTT
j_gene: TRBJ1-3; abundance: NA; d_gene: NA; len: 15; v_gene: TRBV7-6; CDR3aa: CASSPGGVKGNTIYF; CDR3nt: TGTGCCAGCAGCCCAGGTGGGGTCAAGGGAAACACCATATATTTT
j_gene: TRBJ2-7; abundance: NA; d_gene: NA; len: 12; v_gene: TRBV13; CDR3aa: CASSLGQNEQYF; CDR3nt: TGTGCCAGCAGCTTAGGGCAAAACGAGCAGTACTTC
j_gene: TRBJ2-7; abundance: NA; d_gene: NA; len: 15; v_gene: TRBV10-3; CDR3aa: CAIRRQTGLLYEQYF; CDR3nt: TGTGCCATCAGGCGTCAAACAGGGCTTTTGTACGAGCAGTACTTC
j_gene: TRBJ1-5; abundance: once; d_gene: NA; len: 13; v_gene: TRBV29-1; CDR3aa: CSVVSGGNQPQHF; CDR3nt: TGCAGCGTTGTCAGCGGTGGCAATCAGCCCCAGCATTTT
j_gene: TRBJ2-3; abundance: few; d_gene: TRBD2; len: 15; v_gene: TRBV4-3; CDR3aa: CASSLQLAGADTQYF; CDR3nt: TGCGCCAGCAGCCTTCAACTAGCGGGAGCAGATACGCAGTATTTT
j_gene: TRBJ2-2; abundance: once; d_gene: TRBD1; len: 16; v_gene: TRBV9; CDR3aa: CASSAGQASNTGELFF; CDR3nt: TGTGCCAGCAGCGCCGGACAGGCCTCGAACACCGGGGAGCTGTTTTTT
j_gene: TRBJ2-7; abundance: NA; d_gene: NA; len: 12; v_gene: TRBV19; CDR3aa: CASRGVLYEQYF; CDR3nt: TGTGCCAGTAGGGGAGTTCTCTACGAGCAGTACTTC
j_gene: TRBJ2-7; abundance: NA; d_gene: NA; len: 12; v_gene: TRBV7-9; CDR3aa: CASTVSSYEQYF; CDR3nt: TGTGCCAGCACGGTCAGCTCCTACGAGCAGTACTTC
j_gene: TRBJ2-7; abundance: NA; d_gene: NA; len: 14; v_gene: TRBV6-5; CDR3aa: CASSLVEGVNEQYF; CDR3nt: TGTGCCAGCAGTTTGGTTGAGGGAGTCAACGAGCAGTACTTC
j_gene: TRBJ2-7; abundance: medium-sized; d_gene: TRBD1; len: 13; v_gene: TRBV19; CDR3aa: CASSVGTGSEQYF; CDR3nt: TGTGCCAGTAGTGTCGGGACAGGGAGCGAGCAGTACTTC
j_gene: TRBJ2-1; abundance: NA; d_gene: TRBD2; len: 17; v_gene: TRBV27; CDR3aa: CASGRLSLAGVGNEQFF; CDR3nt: TGTGCCAGCGGCCGGTTGTCCTTAGCGGGAGTGGGCAATGAGCAGTTCTTC
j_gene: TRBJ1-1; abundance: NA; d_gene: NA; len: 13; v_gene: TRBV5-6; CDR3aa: CASSLFMDTEAFF; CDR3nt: TGTGCCAGCAGCTTGTTTATGGACACTGAAGCTTTCTTT
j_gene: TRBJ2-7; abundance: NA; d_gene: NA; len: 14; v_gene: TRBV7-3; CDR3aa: CASSLMGGRDEQYF; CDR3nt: TGTGCCAGCAGCTTAATGGGGGGTAGAGACGAGCAGTACTTC
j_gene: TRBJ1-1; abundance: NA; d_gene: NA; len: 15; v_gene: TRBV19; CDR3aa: CASSQWGDLNTEAFF; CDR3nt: TGTGCCAGTAGTCAGTGGGGCGATCTGAACACTGAAGCTTTCTTT
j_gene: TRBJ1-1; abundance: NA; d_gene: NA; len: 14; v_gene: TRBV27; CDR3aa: CASRIGVTGTEAFF; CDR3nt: TGTGCCAGCAGGATAGGAGTAACCGGCACTGAAGCTTTCTTT
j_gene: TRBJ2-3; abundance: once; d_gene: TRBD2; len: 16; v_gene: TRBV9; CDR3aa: CASSVGGGGGQDTQYF; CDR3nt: TGTGCCAGCAGCGTAGGCGGTGGGGGAGGGCAGGATACGCAGTATTTT
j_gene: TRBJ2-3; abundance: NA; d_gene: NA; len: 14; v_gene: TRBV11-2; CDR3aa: CASSFGLPGDTQYF; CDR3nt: TGTGCCAGCAGTTTCGGGCTCCCGGGAGATACGCAGTATTTT
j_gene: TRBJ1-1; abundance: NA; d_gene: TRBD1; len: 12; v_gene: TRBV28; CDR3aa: CASSQGATEAFF; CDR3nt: TGTGCCAGCAGCCAGGGGGCCACTGAAGCTTTCTTT